This section outlines one T cell receptor beta chain sequence together with its context. Germline trimming cut 1 base from V and 2 bases from J; bases unmatched to any gene: 3. Germline CDR1 GTSNPN, CDR2 SVGIG (reference sequence). CDR3 length: 14 residues. This sample was taken from a study of T cell changes during pregnancy in multiple sclerosis. This table comes from immunoSEQ multiplex PCR, and its TCRdb copy is limited to in-frame clones, with some not included. There are under 85,000 clones in the sample; roughly 90% occur only once, and 0.29% lies in the top ten. The chain recombines TRBV30 with TRBJ2-3; 7 nucleotides match TRBD1. The receptor was derived from a female donor in good health, enrolled as a control in a pregnancy study. Source: CD4+ T cells from peripheral blood mononuclear cells, taken in the third trimester of pregnancy. CDR3 protein: CAWSEGTVTDTQYF. The CDR3 bases are TGTGCCTGGAGTGAGGGGACAGTCACAGATACGCAGTATTTT.